What follows are 2 T cell receptor beta chains derived from one specimen sequenced in a study of identical twins. From the 5' RACE reads, TCRdb called clonotypes with MiXCR, one entry per CDR3 protein. The repertoire holds 450,000 or so distinct CDR3 sequences, with 20% to 30% as singletons. The same sample was also studied in work on T cells expressing NK-cell markers.

The specimen sequenced was CD4+ T cells sorted from blood. These TCRs come from a woman between 18 and 29 years old in good health.

The V call is TRBV12-3 or TRBV12-4, the J call TRBJ2-1, with D tentatively TRBD2 (5 bases). Trimming shortened V by 5 bases and J by 9 bases, and 11 bases separated the two germline ends. CDR3 length: 12 amino acids. The CDR3 DNA sequence: TGTGCCAGCAGTGAGATGGAGGCTGAGCAGTTCTTC. It translates to CASSEMEAEQFF.

This clonotype has only a few counts. The CDR3 DNA sequence: TGTGCCAGCAGCCAAGAAGGAGGGAGGAACACTGAAGCTTTCTTT. As protein: CASSQEGGRNTEAFF. The chain carries TRBV3-1 and TRBJ1-1; D unclear. Trimming removed 0 bases at V and 1 base at J, with 9 bases between. The CDR3 is 15 residues long. Germline assignment: CDR1 LGHDT and CDR2 YNNKEL (reference sequence).